These 15 T cell receptor beta chains originate from one sample sequenced in a study of breast tumors, draining lymph nodes, adjacent tissues. TCRdb fed the multiplex PCR reads into MiXCR, producing one record per CDR3 protein. The repertoire holds 200,000 to 300,000 distinct CDR3 sequences, with 30% as singletons. Samples came from axillary lymph nodes draining the breast cancer. Sequencing input: axillary lymph node tissue. All receptors come from a female donor with breast cancer. Some clones in this sample may be carry-over from other donors' samples.

Turning to this clonotype: A much larger clone differs by one base, so this may be a read error. The rearrangement links TRBV5-1 to TRBJ1-4; TRBD1 agrees at 8 bases. This CDR3 region has 13 residues. Germline CDR1 is SGHRS and CDR2 is YFSETQ. The CDR3: CASSSTGDENLFF. As DNA, the CDR3 is TGCGCCAGCAGCTCGACAGGGGATGAAAACCTGTTTTTT.

The sample holds many counts of this clonotype. J is TRBJ2-1 and V is TRBV5-1; a possible D gene is TRBD2 (5 bases). Trimming took off 0 bases at V and 7 bases at J, with 11 bases between the two ends. The CDR3 runs 14 residues. Germline V gene data show CDR1 as SGHRS and CDR2 as YFSETQ. The CDR3 DNA reads as TGCGCCAGCAGCTTGGCTAGCCCGGGGAATGAGCAGTTCTTC. Translating gives CASSLASPGNEQFF.

This clonotype was detected ten times or more. The V gene is TRBV20-1, the J gene TRBJ2-1; TRBD2 aligns across 8 bases. CDR3 length: 15 residues. Germline V CDR1 and CDR2: DFQATT, SNEGSKA (reference sequence). Losses at the gene ends were 5 bases for V and 9 bases for J; bases not matched to a gene: 15. The CDR3 nucleotides read TGCAGTGCTGAGACCGGGACTAGTATCCCCCTTGAGCAGTTCTTC. It yields the protein CSAETGTSIPLEQFF.

Comments on this clonotype: It may be a read error: a sequence one base away is much more abundant. This sequence joins TRBV7-8 and TRBJ2-5; perhaps TRBD2 as D (6 bases). This CDR3 contains 17 residues. The germline CDR1 and CDR2 sequences are SGHVS and FQNEAQ. The CDR3 sequence is CASSQSGAWREGEPQYF. CDR3 sequence (DNA): TGTGCCAGCAGCCAAAGTGGCGCCTGGCGGGAAGGAGAGCCCCAGTACTTC.

The CDR3 region is CASSLARSGGGADTQYF. CDR3 DNA sequence: TGTGCCAGCAGCTTAGCGCGGAGTGGGGGGGGAGCAGATACGCAGTATTTT. The rearrangement links TRBV13 to TRBJ2-3, with TRBD2 matching 7 bases. Looked up from germline, CDR1 is PRHDT and CDR2 is FYEKMQ (reference sequence). With 1 base clipped from V and 4 bases from J, the junction kept 11 bases outside the gene matches. This CDR3 has 17 residues. Looking up the rest from reference TRBV13 and TRBJ2-3 gives the full variable domain: AAGVIQSPRHLIKEKRETATLKCYPIPRHDTVYWYQQGPGQDPQFLISFYEKMQSDKGSIPDRFSAQQFSDYHSELNMSSLELGDSALYFCASSLARSGGGADTQYFGPGTRLTVL.

This clonotype was counted at least ten times. The junction departs from germline at one end; a sequencing error may be responsible. The chain carries TRBV7-7 and TRBJ2-3; no reliable D call. Germline lookup yields CDR1 SSHAT and CDR2 FNYEAQ (reference sequence). This CDR3 region has 13 residues. CDR3 coding DNA: TGTGCTAGCAGCTTTGGTCACACAGATACGCAGTATTTT. Its translation: CASSFGHTDTQYF.

This clonotype was counted ten times or more. The DNA for the CDR3 is TGCGCCAGCAGAATGACAGATTACGAGCAGTACTTC. Encoded protein: CASRMTDYEQYF. The gene calls are TRBV10-2 and TRBJ2-7, with D tentatively TRBD1 (5 bases). Germline CDR1 and CDR2: WSHSY and SAAADI. This CDR3 region has 12 residues. The germline V and J ends were trimmed by 6 bases and 4 bases, with 10 bases remaining between them.

Written as DNA, the CDR3 is TGCAGTGCTAAAAATTCCGGGACAGGGGGCGTCGGTGAAAAACTGTTTTTT. This encodes CSAKNSGTGGVGEKLFF. This chain uses TRBV20-1 with TRBJ1-4; 12 bases match TRBD1. The CDR3 extends over 17 amino acids. The germline gives CDR1 DFQATT, CDR2 SNEGSKA (reference sequence). Trimming cost V 4 bases and J 7 bases; bases outside gene matches: 13.

In this sample, this clonotype turned up many times. The gene calls are TRBV11-3 and TRBJ2-7, with D possibly matching TRBD1 (6 bases). Trimming pared 4 bases from V and 0 bases from J, leaving 16 bases between. The CDR3 length is 16 residues. Germline V gives CDR1 SGHNT, CDR2 YENEEA. This chain's CDR3 is CASSSTLTGFSYEQYF. For the CDR3, the DNA is TGTGCCAGCAGCTCAACTCTGACAGGATTCTCCTACGAGCAGTACTTC.

Notes on this clonotype: A much larger clone is a single base away; this may be a read error. The chain uses TRBV2 and TRBJ1-6, with 7 bases lining up with TRBD1. J gave up 4 bases and V 6 bases, and 9 bases lay outside the gene matches. The CDR3 extends over 16 amino acids. CDR1 is SNHLY and CDR2 is FYNNEI in the germline V gene. The CDR3 is CASSRGPGGYNSPLHF. The CDR3 region has the DNA TGTGCCAGCAGCCGAGGACCAGGGGGATATAATTCACCCCTCCACTTT.

The sample holds many counts of this clonotype. The chain links TRBV29-1 to TRBJ2-7, with 7 bases lining up with TRBD1. Trimming at V came to 7 bases and at J to 3 bases, leaving 6 bases not matched to a gene. The CDR3 sequence is 12 residues long. Germline V lookup: CDR1 SQVTM, CDR2 ANQGSEA. The CDR3 DNA is TGCAGCGCCGGGACAGCTATCTACGAGCAGTACTTC. Protein product: CSAGTAIYEQYF.

For this clonotype: A much larger clone is a single base away; this may be a read error. The chain links TRBV11-2 to TRBJ2-7, with 9 nucleotides matching TRBD2. The CDR3 is 16 amino acids. The J segment lost 4 bases and the V segment lost 2 bases, leaving 9 bases of the junction unmatched. CDR1 is SGHAT, CDR2 FQNNGV, per germline. The CDR3 coding sequence is TGTGCCAGCAGCTTAAGACTAGCGGCAGGGAATTACGAGCAGTACTTC. The encoded protein is CASSLRLAAGNYEQYF.

For this clonotype: This is likely a read error, given that the CDR3 carries no conserved phenylalanine or tryptophan at its end. This chain joins TRBV7-8 and TRBJ2-3; D perhaps matches TRBD2 (6 bases). Germline assignment: CDR1 SGHVS and CDR2 FQNEAQ. The V gene lost 3 bases and the J gene lost 2 bases, with 9 bases spanning the gap. The CDR3 contains 14 residues. The CDR3 protein is CASSLGGYTDTQYL. The CDR3, as DNA: TGTGCCAGCAGCTTGGGGGGTTACACAGATACGCAGTATCTT.

This chain joins TRBV5-4 and TRBJ2-5; 9 bases are shared with TRBD2. J gave up 2 bases and V 0 bases, and 5 bases lay outside the gene matches. CDR1 and CDR2 (germline): SGHNT, YYREEE (reference sequence). The CDR3 sequence is 16 residues long. The CDR3 protein is CASSLGVAGDQETQYF. The CDR3 DNA is TGTGCCAGCAGCTTGGGGGTAGCGGGGGATCAAGAGACCCAGTACTTC. The full variable domain, rest sourced from reference TRBV5-4 and TRBJ2-5, is ETGVTQSPTHLIKTRGQQVTLRCSSQSGHNTVSWYQQALGQGPQFIFQYYREEENGRGNFPPRFSGLQFPNYSSELNVNALELDDSALYLCASSLGVAGDQETQYFGPGTRLLVL.

This clonotype was counted at least ten times. This chain uses TRBV20-1 with TRBJ2-1, with 8 bases lining up with TRBD2. CDR1 DFQATT and CDR2 SNEGSKA come from the germline V gene (reference sequence). The CDR3 extends over 17 amino acids. Losses at the gene ends were 4 bases for V and 1 base for J; bases not matched to a gene: 12. DNA for the CDR3: TGCAGTGCTACCTTGGTAGCGGGACCCCGGTCCTACAATGAGCAGTTCTTC. Translation gives CSATLVAGPRSYNEQFF.